This is a list of T cell receptor beta chains from one sample in a study of CXCR3-negative and CXCR3-positive naive CD8 T cells. Reanalyzing the 5' RACE reads, TCRdb keeps one entry per CDR3 protein, without DNA. This listing includes around 50,000 distinct CDR3 sequences. The sequenced material came from naive CXCR3- CD8+ T cells from blood. Source of these receptors: a human donor in good health. Some clones in this sample may be carry-over from other donors' samples. Both conserved end residues are part of each CDR3. Expanded clones get a size class; other rows say once, few or many, or leave the size out.

length	size	V	J	CDR3
15	.	TRBV13	TRBJ2-1	CASSEPGQARNEQFF
12	.	TRBV29-1	TRBJ2-5	CSVWTGQETQYF
15	.	TRBV5-4	TRBJ1-2	CASSLEHVGSYGYTF
16	.	TRBV9	TRBJ2-5	CASSVADSEDQETQYF
13	.	TRBV6-1	TRBJ2-1	CASSETPSNEQFF
15	.	TRBV2	TRBJ2-7	CASSGTWQGDYEQYF
12	medium-sized	TRBV29-1	TRBJ2-3	CSARLAADTQYF
13	.	TRBV7-8	TRBJ2-7	CASSFGGLYEQYF
12	.	TRBV5-1	TRBJ2-2	CASSSNTGELFF
12	.	TRBV29-1	TRBJ1-1	CSVEGMSTEAFF
13	.	TRBV7-9	TRBJ2-7	CASSPTGSYEQYF
15	.	TRBV20-1	TRBJ2-1	CSAPGILRSYNEQFF
12	.	TRBV5-6	TRBJ2-7	CASSLATYEQYF
15	.	TRBV2	TRBJ2-1	CASSGISGRADEQFF
12	.	TRBV27	TRBJ2-1	CASSFPSNEQFF
11	.	TRBV28	TRBJ1-1	CASSFGTEAFF
15	.	TRBV6-1	TRBJ1-5	CASRPLQGLNQPQHF
16	.	TRBV7-9	TRBJ2-7	CASSLDPGTGEYEQYF
14	.	TRBV28	TRBJ2-7	CASIPGQGYVEQYF
13	.	TRBV4-3	TRBJ2-7	CASSPRLAREQYF
11	.	TRBV29-1	TRBJ2-3	CSGIGEGTQYF
13	.	TRBV7-3	TRBJ1-6	CASSSDGASPLHF
15	.	TRBV4-1	TRBJ2-1	CASSQGRAKANEQFF
13	.	TRBV12-3/TRBV12-4	TRBJ2-1	CASSYTLGPEQFF
13	.	TRBV7-9	TRBJ2-1	CASSPKRGNEQFF
13	.	TRBV29-1	TRBJ2-7	CSVEGGPTYEQYF
14	.	TRBV5-1	TRBJ2-7	CASRYGLAWGEQYF
11	.	TRBV29-1	TRBJ1-1	CSFWEGTEAFF
16	.	TRBV3-1	TRBJ2-7	CASSQDSRTRGYEQYF
16	.	TRBV20-1	TRBJ2-1	CSARDQLAGAVDEQFF
14	.	TRBV15	TRBJ2-3	CATSVEDRTDTQYF
14	.	TRBV28	TRBJ1-5	CASSLLADVQPQHF
16	.	TRBV21-1	TRBJ1-5	CASSKIGRDGNQPQHF
15	.	TRBV24-1	TRBJ2-1	CATSDSRVSYNEQFF
15	.	TRBV19	TRBJ2-7	CASSMEAGMAWEQYF
13	.	TRBV29-1	TRBJ2-7	CSVLQGVDYEQYF
16	.	TRBV7-8	TRBJ2-3	CASSSKTETFTDTQYF
12	.	TRBV2	TRBJ2-3	CASSEMRDTQYF
13	.	TRBV29-1	TRBJ1-1	CSVEDTGGTEAFF
16	.	TRBV28	TRBJ2-4	CASSPGAGGPKNIQYF
14	.	TRBV28	TRBJ2-7	CASSLGDSPYEQYF
17	.	TRBV7-2	TRBJ2-5	CASSQQGTGGYQETQYF
17	.	TRBV7-9	TRBJ2-1	CASSVGTSVKDHNEQFF
16	.	TRBV28	TRBJ2-5	CASSLRLAGAGEAQYF
17	.	TRBV12-3/TRBV12-4	TRBJ2-7	CASSLGQRGTNSYEQYF
16	.	TRBV6-5	TRBJ1-4	CASSLLPKLTGEQLFF
12	.	TRBV4-1	TRBJ2-5	CASSQESGAQYF
11	.	TRBV29-1	TRBJ1-1	CSVLRQGARFF
14	.	TRBV4-1	TRBJ2-7	CASSQDTGGYEQYF
17	.	TRBV12-3/TRBV12-4	TRBJ2-1	CASTANPGQGLHNEQFF